The entry below gives a single T cell receptor beta chain sequence along with its context. This sample was included in a study of blood T cell repertoires in COVID-19. Per the study methods: Reference gene primer amplification gave nucleated cell count estimates. This table comes from immunoSEQ multiplex PCR, and its TCRdb copy is limited to in-frame clones, with some not included. Clone size and the V and J calls come from that table; the DNA yielded D and trimming. The data hold approximately 500,000 clones, with approximately 91% observed a single time. The sequence came from a woman aged 50 to 65 with COVID-19, enrolled during active disease. The sequencing sample was made of peripheral blood.

The CDR3 region is CASSQWRGVDEQYF. Here the CDR3 DNA reads TGCGCCAGCAGCCAATGGCGGGGGGTCGACGAGCAGTACTTC. The rearrangement joins TRBV4-1 to TRBJ2-7; TRBD2 agrees at 8 bases. There are 14 residues in the CDR3. Germline trimming cut 2 bases from V and 5 bases from J; bases unmatched to any gene: 5. CDR1 and CDR2 (germline): MGHRA, YSYEKL.